The sequence of this T cell receptor (beta chain) was determined in a study of T cells after yellow fever vaccination. Whole-study context: Researchers used SMART-Seq v4 Ultra Low Input to prepare fractions that had low cell numbers.

TCRdb reanalysed the 5' RACE reads using MiXCR and keeps one entry per CDR3 protein. The sample lists 500,000 to 650,000 distinct CDR3 sequences, about 12% occurring once. Study outcomes and limitations: Most primary-vaccination clones recurred post-booster (approximately 95% CD4, about 87% CD8).

Note on this clonotype: The antigen is unknown.

The CDR3 contains 12 residues. V dropped 10 bases and J dropped 4 bases, with 13 bases sitting between them. J is TRBJ1-2 and V is TRBV12-3 or TRBV12-4; D is undetermined. The source material was PBMCs, sampled on the day of the yellow fever booster vaccination. The receptor was isolated from a man aged 25-45 years who received the YFV17D yellow fever vaccine. The CDR3 here is CAITAEVYGYTF. Written as DNA, the CDR3 is TGTGCCATCACCGCCGAAGTCTATGGCTACACCTTC.